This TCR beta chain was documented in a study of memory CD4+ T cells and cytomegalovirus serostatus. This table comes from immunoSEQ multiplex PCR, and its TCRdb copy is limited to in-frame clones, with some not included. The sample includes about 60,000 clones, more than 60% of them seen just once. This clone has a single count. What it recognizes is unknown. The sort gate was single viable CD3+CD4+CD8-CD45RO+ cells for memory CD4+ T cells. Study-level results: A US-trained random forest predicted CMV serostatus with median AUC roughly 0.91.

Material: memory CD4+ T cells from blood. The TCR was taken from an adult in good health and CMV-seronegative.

CDR3 nucleotides: TGCGCCAGCAGCCAAACTTACCTCTCTGGAAACACCATATATTTT. It codes for CASSQTYLSGNTIYF. The chain couples TRBV4-1 to TRBJ1-3, with D unresolved. CDR1 and CDR2 (germline): MGHRA, YSYEKL. This CDR3 is 15 amino acids long. The V gene lost 2 bases and the J gene lost 0 bases, with 8 bases spanning the gap.